This T cell receptor beta chain was obtained from a study of T cell changes during pregnancy in multiple sclerosis. This clone is a singleton in its sample. The data were produced by immunoSEQ multiplex PCR, yet TCRdb's version contains in-frame clones alone and is incomplete. This table has some 57,000 clones, approximately 90% appearing once. The CDR3 is 14 residues long. The V end lost 4 bases, the J end lost 0 bases, and 8 bases lay between the germline ends. CDR1 MNHNS and CDR2 SASEGT come from the germline V gene. The chain couples TRBV6-1 to TRBJ2-3, with D perhaps TRBD2 (5 bases). This sample comprised CD4+ T cells from peripheral blood mononuclear cells, obtained in the first trimester of pregnancy. This TCR was recovered from a female donor with multiple sclerosis, enrolled in a pregnancy study. The DNA of the CDR3 is TGTGCCAGCAGTGTGGAGGCTAGCACAGATACGCAGTATTTT. This translates into CASSVEASTDTQYF.